These T cell receptor beta chains were read from a single sample in a study of vaccination and CD4 T cells after COVID-19. Their antigens remain unidentified. TCRdb analysed the PCR reads with MiXCR anew, one entry per CDR3 protein. The table records just over 14,000 distinct CDR3 sequences, 40% to 60% of them present only once. Sequencing was performed on CD4+ T cells from blood, cultured in vitro. The receptors stem from a human donor who had recovered from COVID-19. Each CDR3 is given with its conserved first and last residue. The D gene is left open where the match is weak. The size of a clone is reported for some rows only, either as once, few or many, or as a class for expanded clones.

D gene	V gene	clone size	J gene	CDR3 protein	CDR3 DNA
.	TRBV12-3/TRBV12-4	.	TRBJ1-1	CASSPDTTEAFF	TGTGCCAGCAGCCCCGACACCACTGAAGCTTTCTTT
.	TRBV27	.	TRBJ1-1	CASSSPFLNTEAFF	TGTGCCAGCAGTTCCCCCTTTCTGAACACTGAAGCTTTCTTT
.	TRBV20-1	.	TRBJ1-2	CSARARSSGGYTF	TGCAGTGCTAGAGCAAGGTCATCGGGAGGCTACACCTTC
.	TRBV25-1	.	TRBJ2-7	CASSDSPRRSSYEQYF	TGTGCCAGCAGTGATTCCCCACGTAGGAGCTCCTACGAGCAGTACTTC
TRBD2	TRBV19	.	TRBJ2-4	CASGGGGNIQYF	TGTGCCAGTGGCGGGGGGGGGAACATTCAGTACTTC
.	TRBV7-2	.	TRBJ2-1	CASSPQGHEQFF	TGTGCCAGCAGCCCGCAGGGACATGAGCAGTTCTTC
TRBD2	TRBV24-1	.	TRBJ2-5	CATSLAGGFQETQYF	TGTGCCACCTCGCTAGCGGGAGGCTTCCAAGAGACCCAGTACTTC
.	TRBV20-1	.	TRBJ2-1	CSADLARIYNEQFF	TGCAGTGCAGACCTAGCGAGGATCTACAATGAGCAGTTCTTC
TRBD1	TRBV27	.	TRBJ1-5	CASRPGQTYSNQPQHF	TGTGCCAGCAGGCCGGGACAGACATATAGCAATCAGCCCCAGCATTTT
TRBD2	TRBV20-1	once	TRBJ2-5	CSARLAGKETQYF	TGCAGTGCTAGACTAGCGGGAAAGGAGACCCAGTACTTC
.	TRBV19	few	TRBJ1-2	CASSPRGGYGYTF	TGTGCCAGTAGCCCTAGGGGCGGCTATGGCTACACCTTC
.	TRBV18	.	TRBJ2-7	CASSPSRASGYEQYF	TGTGCCAGCTCACCATCCCGGGCCTCTGGCTACGAGCAGTACTTC
TRBD1	TRBV27	few	TRBJ1-6	CASRADRVGSPLHF	TGTGCCAGCAGAGCGGACAGGGTAGGGTCACCCCTCCACTTT
.	TRBV6-1	.	TRBJ1-1	CASSRQALPQNTEAFF	TGTGCCAGCAGCCGACAGGCCCTCCCACAGAACACTGAAGCTTTCTTT
TRBD2	TRBV7-9	.	TRBJ2-1	CASSFSGTSGIYNEQFF	TGTGCCAGCAGCTTCAGTGGGACTAGCGGGATTTACAATGAGCAGTTCTTC
TRBD1	TRBV6-4	.	TRBJ2-3	CASSLTGGEADTQYF	TGTGCCAGCAGCCTCACAGGGGGCGAGGCAGATACGCAGTATTTT
.	TRBV6-5	medium-sized	TRBJ1-2	CASSYSGNYGYTF	TGTGCCAGCAGTTACTCAGGAAACTATGGCTACACCTTC
.	TRBV19	few	TRBJ2-1	CASSSIPASSYNEQFF	TGTGCCAGTAGTAGTATACCCGCGAGCTCCTACAATGAGCAGTTCTTC
.	TRBV7-2	.	TRBJ2-6	CASSSRESYSGANVLTF	TGTGCCAGCAGCTCTAGGGAGTCCTACTCTGGGGCCAACGTCCTGACTTTC
.	TRBV10-3	few	TRBJ1-5	CAISEIGNQPQHF	TGTGCCATCAGTGAGATTGGAAATCAGCCCCAGCATTTT
.	TRBV6-2/TRBV6-3	.	TRBJ2-1	CASSYWVGSISNEQFF	TGTGCCAGCAGTTACTGGGTCGGGAGCATCAGCAATGAGCAGTTCTTC
.	TRBV12-3/TRBV12-4	once	TRBJ1-1	CASSFRRENTEAFF	TGTGCCAGCAGTTTTCGACGGGAGAACACTGAAGCTTTCTTT
TRBD1	TRBV28	few	TRBJ2-7	CASSPTDRVRYEQYF	TGTGCCAGCAGCCCTACGGACAGGGTTCGCTACGAGCAGTACTTC
.	TRBV7-7	.	TRBJ2-3	CASSPSPESTQYF	TGTGCTAGCAGCCCATCCCCAGAAAGCACGCAGTATTTT
.	TRBV11-1	few	TRBJ1-2	CASSPRTADGYTF	TGTGCCAGCAGCCCTCGGACAGCGGATGGCTACACCTTC